This TCR beta chain is from a study of shared clonotypes between healthy human individuals. The V gene end was trimmed by 4 bases and the J gene end by 4 bases; junction bases not matched to a gene: 5. The CDR3 loop spans 14 amino acids. Germline V gives CDR1 SGHRS, CDR2 YFSETQ. The data were produced by immunoSEQ multiplex PCR, yet TCRdb's version contains in-frame clones alone and is incomplete. The data contain around 2.1 million clones, 85% to 95% of them singletons. Positive CCR7 selection of CD45RO-negative cells yielded the naive CD8 cells, and terminally differentiated effector memory CD45RA+ cells were excluded.

The sequencing sample was made of naive CD8+ T cells from PBMCs. The J gene is TRBJ2-1, the V gene TRBV5-1, with 7 bases lining up with TRBD1. The receptor was isolated from a man younger than 35 in good health. Some clones in this sample may be carry-over from other donors' samples. CDR3 amino acids: CASSRGTEYNEQFF. CDR3 nucleotides: TGCGCCAGCAGCAGAGGGACAGAATACAATGAGCAGTTCTTC.